This T cell receptor beta chain was sequenced for a study of cytomegalovirus exposure and HLA in healthy donors. Findings of the study overall: Cytomegalovirus-associated status was assigned to 164 TCR beta chains. A few CMV-associated chains proved CMV antigen-specific in vitro. TCR sequences were mostly rare, though some public TCRs occurred in many donors. Data from an earlier analysis indicated that most TCR beta V segments were productive either about 90% or about 30% of the time.

As regards this clone: Its matching antigen is unknown.

Researchers ran the PCR with 60 Vbeta and 13 Jbeta primers. Repertoires were generated with immunoSEQ multiplex PCR, while TCRdb's copy carries only in-frame clones and drops some. Among about 130,000 clones listed, roughly 77% were seen once. This CDR3 is built from 18 residues. Trimming removed 3 bases from V and 4 bases from J; junction bases left unmatched: 17. CDR1 is SEHNR and CDR2 is FQNEAQ in the germline V gene (reference sequence). The clonotype comes from a man aged 25-45 years in good health and CMV-seronegative. The V and J genes are TRBV7-9 and TRBJ2-7; TRBD2 matches 8 bases. The material sequenced was PBMCs. CDR3 residues: CASSFFLGSWTSNYEQYF. CDR3 DNA: TGTGCCAGCAGCTTTTTTCTGGGCAGCTGGACTAGCAATTACGAGCAGTACTTC.